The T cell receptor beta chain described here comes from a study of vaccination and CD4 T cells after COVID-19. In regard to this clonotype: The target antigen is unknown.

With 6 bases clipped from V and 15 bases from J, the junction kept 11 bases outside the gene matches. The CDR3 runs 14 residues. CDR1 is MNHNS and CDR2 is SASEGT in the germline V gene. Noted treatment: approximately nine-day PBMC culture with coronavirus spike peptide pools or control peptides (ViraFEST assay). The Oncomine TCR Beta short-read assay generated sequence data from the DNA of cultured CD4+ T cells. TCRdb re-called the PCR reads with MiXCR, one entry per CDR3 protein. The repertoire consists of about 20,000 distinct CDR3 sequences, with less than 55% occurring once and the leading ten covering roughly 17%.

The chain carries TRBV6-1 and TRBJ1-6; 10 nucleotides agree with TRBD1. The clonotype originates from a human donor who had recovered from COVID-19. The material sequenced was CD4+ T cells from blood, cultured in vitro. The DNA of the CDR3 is TGTGCCAGCAGATTAGGACAGGGGGGCATACGCCTCCACTTT. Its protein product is CASRLGQGGIRLHF.